The following is a TCR beta chain sequence with its context. What it binds is not known. This sample is part of a study of CD4 T cells in relation to SARS-CoV-2 and coronaviruses. Background on the study: TCR beta CDR3s were sequenced after 10-day antigen culture of PBMCs. The study's findings and limits: About 65% of donors had memory CD4+ clonotypes crossrecognizing SARS-CoV-2 and common cold coronavirus spike.

Before the COVID-19 pandemic, during about 2010-2018, CD4+ T cells were taken from unexposed donors. CD4+ T cells were isolated from the cells after 10 days of culture. As cell numbers allowed, unexposed-donor CD4+ T cells faced SARS-CoV-2 S/N and four cold-coronavirus spikes. PBMCs were plated at a few million per well in IL-2-containing medium. The assay was immunoSEQ multiplex PCR, and TCRdb's table has in-frame clones only and misses some. This table holds 15,000 to 20,000 clones, about 78% found once. With V trimmed by 0 bases and J by 8 bases, 12 bases remained unmatched. Germline V lookup: CDR1 SGHDT, CDR2 YYEEEE. The length of the CDR3 is 16 residues.

This receptor was identified in a human donor in good health. Sequenced material: CD4+ T cells from PBMCs, cultured in vitro. The chain combines TRBV5-6 with TRBJ2-7, with 9 bases fitting TRBD2. CDR3 in DNA: TGTGCCAGCAGCTTGGTCGGTAGCGGGAGCACCGTTCAGCAGTACTTC. Its protein is CASSLVGSGSTVQQYF.